What follows describes a single T cell receptor (beta chain). The germline gives CDR1 GTSNPN, CDR2 SVGIG (reference sequence). With 1 base removed from V and 6 bases from J, the gap between germline ends came to 6 bases. The CDR3 is 11 amino acids. The data were taken from a study of T cells after posttransplantation cyclophosphamide. Busulfan-fludarabine conditioning, marrow transplant, and cyclophosphamide on days +3 and +4 were administered. The table came from immunoSEQ multiplex PCR; TCRdb's copy has only in-frame clones and leaves some out. The top ten clones hold 25% to 30% of a sample with 15,000 to 20,000 clones, 70% to 80% of them seen once.

The chain is built from TRBV30 and TRBJ1-1; D may be TRBD1 (5 bases). The input for sequencing was PBMCs, taken after an allogeneic stem cell transplant with post-transplant cyclophosphamide. The TCR sequence derives from a male patient between 25 and 39 years old who received an allogeneic stem cell transplant from a related donor, was CMV-positive, and had acute GVHD only. Some T cells may possibly be graft donor cells. For the CDR3, the DNA is TGTGCCTGGAGTGGACAGTCTGAAGCTTTCTTT. Amino acid sequence: CAWSGQSEAFF.